This T cell receptor (beta chain) was observed in a study of monozygotic twins with inflammatory bowel disease. Total RNA amounting to 3,000 to 4,500 ng went into each TCR library. TCRdb re-called the 5' RACE reads; every CDR3 protein appears as one record, without DNA. Its table records 300,000 to 350,000 distinct CDR3 sequences. The CDR3 is 11 residues long. Germline V gene lookup returns CDR1 GTSNPN and CDR2 SVGIG (reference sequence). Specimen: blood. This sequence originates from a human donor with ulcerative colitis or Crohn's disease, or a healthy co-twin of an affected twin (not recorded which). The V gene is TRBV30, the J gene TRBJ2-5. CDR3 sequence: CAWSVGETQYF.